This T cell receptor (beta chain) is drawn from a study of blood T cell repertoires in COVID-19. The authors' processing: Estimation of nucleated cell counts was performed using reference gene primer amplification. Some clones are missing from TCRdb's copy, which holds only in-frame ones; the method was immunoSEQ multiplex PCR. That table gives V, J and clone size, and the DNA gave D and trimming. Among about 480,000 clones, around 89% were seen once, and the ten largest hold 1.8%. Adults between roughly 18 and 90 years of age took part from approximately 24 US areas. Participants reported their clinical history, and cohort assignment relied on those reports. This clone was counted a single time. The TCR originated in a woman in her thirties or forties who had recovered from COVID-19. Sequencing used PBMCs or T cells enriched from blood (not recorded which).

As DNA, the CDR3 is TGTGCCAGCAGTTTTGGGGAGTGGCAGCCCCAGCATTTT. The encoded protein is CASSFGEWQPQHF. The chain uses TRBV12-3 or TRBV12-4 and TRBJ1-5; no definite D call. The length of the CDR3 is 13 residues. Trimming stripped 3 bases from V and 7 bases from J, with 10 bases between.